The entry below describes one T cell receptor (beta chain). Original methodology: Scientists estimated how many nucleated cells there were by amplifying reference gene primers. Here immunoSEQ multiplex PCR was the method, and the copy in TCRdb shows in-frame clones only, minus some. That table furnishes V, J and clone size, whereas the DNA furnished D and trimming. Of approximately 250,000 clones listed, more than 85% were seen once; the top ten hold roughly 4%. The data are from a study of blood T cell repertoires in COVID-19. Germline-derived CDR1 and CDR2 are GTSNPN and SVGIG (reference sequence). The CDR3 is made up of 12 amino acids. The ends were cut back, 0 bases at V and 14 bases at J, with 13 bases in the middle.

The chain joins TRBV30 to TRBJ1-4, with D uncertain. The source of this sequence is a man between 18 and 35 years old with active or convalescent COVID-19. Sequencing input: peripheral blood. The CDR3 coding sequence is TGTGCCTGGAGTGTAGCTGGGCCTGTGCTGTTTTTT. It yields the protein CAWSVAGPVLFF. The full variable domain, in which reference TRBV30 and TRBJ1-4 provide the parts outside the CDR3, is SQTIHQWPATLVQPVGSPLSLECTVEGTSNPNLYWYRQAAGRGLQLLFYSVGIGQISSEVPQNLSASRPQDRQFILSSKKLLLSDSGFYLCAWSVAGPVLFFGSGTQLSVL.